The clone carrying this T cell receptor beta chain was counted only a few times. The sample belongs to a study of regulatory T cells in long-lasting Graves disease. Time point reported: persistent/refractory GD, antithyroid drugs over 5 years with positive TRAb. After RNA was extracted from PBMCs, the TCR library was made from it. Investigators prepared the TCR beta libraries by applying iRepertoire HTBI primers and Arm-PCR of CDR3 regions. MiXCR, applied by TCRdb to the multiplex PCR reads, yields one record per CDR3 protein. The profile shows 650,000 to 700,000 distinct CDR3 sequences, about 32% of them singletons. This CDR3 comprises 14 residues. Trimming at V came to 6 bases and at J to 2 bases, leaving 4 bases not matched to a gene.

This chain connects TRBV12-3 or TRBV12-4 to TRBJ1-5; 7 bases are a match to TRBD1. The source of this sequence is a female donor with Graves disease. Sequenced here: peripheral blood mononuclear cells (PBMCs), sampled when the disease was refractory, from a patient treated with antithyroid drugs. As DNA, the CDR3 is TGTGCCAGCAGACAGGGGAGTGGCAATCAGCCCCAGCATTTT. Protein sequence: CASRQGSGNQPQHF.